Presented here are 9 T cell receptor beta chains from one specimen sequenced in a study of metastatic and nonmetastatic thyroid tumors. Thyroid surgery was preceded by no treatment in any patient. With MiXCR, TCRdb called clones anew from the PCR reads. The sample contains tens of thousands of clones, 22% of which appear only once. The sequenced material came from blood. The receptors stem from a male donor with papillary thyroid cancer or a benign thyroid nodule (not recorded which). Some clones in this sample may be carry-over from other donors' samples.

V gene TRBV30 combines with J gene TRBJ1-6; no reliable D call. The V end was cut by 2 bases, the J end by 6 bases, with 8 bases between. Per the germline V gene, CDR1 is GTSNPN and CDR2 is SVGIG (reference sequence). CDR3 length: 13 residues. The CDR3 DNA reads TGTGCCTGGAGTCGGCGGCCTAATTCACCCCTCCACTTT. Its protein is CAWSRRPNSPLHF.

CDR3 DNA sequence: TGTGCCAGCAGCACCGAAGGCGGGGCCGGGCGGAGAACAGATACGCAGTATTTT. Translating gives CASSTEGGAGRRTDTQYF. The J gene is TRBJ2-3, the V gene TRBV11-1; D might be TRBD2 (6 bases). The germline CDR1 and CDR2 sequences are SGHAT and FQDESV (reference sequence). The germline V and J ends were trimmed by 5 bases and 3 bases, with 24 bases remaining between them. The CDR3 covers 18 residues.

This clone was observed many times. The rearrangement joins TRBV13 to TRBJ1-2; 7 bases fit TRBD1. The CDR3 extends over 12 amino acids. V was clipped by 5 bases and J by 9 bases; unmatched bases: 6. CDR1 and CDR2 from the germline V gene are PRHDT and FYEKMQ (reference sequence). The CDR3 region has the DNA TGTGCCAGCAGCCGCCCGACAGGGAGCTACACCTTC. Translating it yields CASSRPTGSYTF.

A few counts support this clone. J is TRBJ1-5 and V is TRBV19; no clear D. In germline, CDR1 is LNHDA, CDR2 SQIVND (reference sequence). CDR3 size: 15 residues. Trimming removed 1 base at V and 8 bases at J, with 15 bases between. DNA of the CDR3: TGTGCCAGTAGTATAGGTCCGGCAGGTGGTAAGCCCCAGCATTTT. Its translation is CASSIGPAGGKPQHF. Together with reference TRBV19 and TRBJ1-5, the CDR3 gives the full variable domain: DGGITQSPKYLFRKEGQNVTLSCEQNLNHDAMYWYRQDPGQGLRLIYYSQIVNDFQKGDIAEGYSVSREKKESFPLTVTSAQKNPTAFYLCASSIGPAGGKPQHFGDGTRLSIL.

The sample holds many counts of this clone. The rearrangement joins TRBV7-2 to TRBJ2-1; TRBD2 matches 9 bases. Germline lookup yields CDR1 SGHTA and CDR2 FQGNSA. After removal of 3 bases from V and 4 bases from J, the junction contained 10 bases not matched to a gene. CDR3 size: 17 residues. Written as DNA, the CDR3 is TGTGCCAGCAGCTTGGGCCATAGCGGGGGAAAATACAATGAGCAGTTCTTC. Translating it yields CASSLGHSGGKYNEQFF.

The rearrangement uses TRBV18 and TRBJ1-5; D ambiguous. From germline, CDR1 is KGHSH and CDR2 LQKENI. V lost 3 bases to trimming and J lost 3 bases, with 6 bases between them. This CDR3 contains 13 residues. The CDR3 coding sequence is TGTGCCAGCTCACCTACAGACAATCAGCCCCAGCATTTT. Translated: CASSPTDNQPQHF.

This clone was seen at least ten times. This chain's CDR3 is CASSILAGEANEQFF. The CDR3 DNA sequence: TGTGCCAGTAGTATTTTAGCGGGAGAGGCAAATGAGCAGTTCTTC. The chain combines TRBV19 with TRBJ2-1; 9 bases match TRBD2. Germline loops: CDR1 LNHDA, CDR2 SQIVND (reference sequence). This CDR3 spans 15 amino acids. V gave up 3 bases and J gave up 7 bases; unmatched junction bases: 7.

V is TRBV27 and J is TRBJ2-1; maybe TRBD2 (6 bases). This CDR3 contains 15 residues. The ends were cut back, 0 bases at V and 9 bases at J, with 15 bases in the middle. Germline values: CDR1 MNHEY, CDR2 SMNVEV (reference sequence). For the CDR3, the DNA is TGTGCCAGCAGTTTATCGGTTGGAGGGTTCCGTGAGCAGTTCTTC. The encoded protein is CASSLSVGGFREQFF.

This clone was seen ten or more times. This chain links TRBV11-2 with TRBJ2-1; 9 nucleotides line up with TRBD2. Per the germline V gene, CDR1 is SGHAT and CDR2 is FQNNGV. Unmatched junction bases numbered 5, after V lost 4 bases and J lost 1 base. The CDR3 covers 16 residues. As DNA, the CDR3 is TGTGCCAGCAGCTCTAGGACTAGCGTTTCCTACAATGAGCAGTTCTTC. It specifies CASSSRTSVSYNEQFF. The whole variable domain, remainder taken from reference TRBV11-2 and TRBJ2-1, is EAGVAQSPRYKIIEKRQSVAFWCNPISGHATLYWYQQILGQGPKLLIQFQNNGVVDDSQLPKDRFSAERLKGVDSTLKIQPAKLEDSAVYLCASSSRTSVSYNEQFFGPGTRLTVL.